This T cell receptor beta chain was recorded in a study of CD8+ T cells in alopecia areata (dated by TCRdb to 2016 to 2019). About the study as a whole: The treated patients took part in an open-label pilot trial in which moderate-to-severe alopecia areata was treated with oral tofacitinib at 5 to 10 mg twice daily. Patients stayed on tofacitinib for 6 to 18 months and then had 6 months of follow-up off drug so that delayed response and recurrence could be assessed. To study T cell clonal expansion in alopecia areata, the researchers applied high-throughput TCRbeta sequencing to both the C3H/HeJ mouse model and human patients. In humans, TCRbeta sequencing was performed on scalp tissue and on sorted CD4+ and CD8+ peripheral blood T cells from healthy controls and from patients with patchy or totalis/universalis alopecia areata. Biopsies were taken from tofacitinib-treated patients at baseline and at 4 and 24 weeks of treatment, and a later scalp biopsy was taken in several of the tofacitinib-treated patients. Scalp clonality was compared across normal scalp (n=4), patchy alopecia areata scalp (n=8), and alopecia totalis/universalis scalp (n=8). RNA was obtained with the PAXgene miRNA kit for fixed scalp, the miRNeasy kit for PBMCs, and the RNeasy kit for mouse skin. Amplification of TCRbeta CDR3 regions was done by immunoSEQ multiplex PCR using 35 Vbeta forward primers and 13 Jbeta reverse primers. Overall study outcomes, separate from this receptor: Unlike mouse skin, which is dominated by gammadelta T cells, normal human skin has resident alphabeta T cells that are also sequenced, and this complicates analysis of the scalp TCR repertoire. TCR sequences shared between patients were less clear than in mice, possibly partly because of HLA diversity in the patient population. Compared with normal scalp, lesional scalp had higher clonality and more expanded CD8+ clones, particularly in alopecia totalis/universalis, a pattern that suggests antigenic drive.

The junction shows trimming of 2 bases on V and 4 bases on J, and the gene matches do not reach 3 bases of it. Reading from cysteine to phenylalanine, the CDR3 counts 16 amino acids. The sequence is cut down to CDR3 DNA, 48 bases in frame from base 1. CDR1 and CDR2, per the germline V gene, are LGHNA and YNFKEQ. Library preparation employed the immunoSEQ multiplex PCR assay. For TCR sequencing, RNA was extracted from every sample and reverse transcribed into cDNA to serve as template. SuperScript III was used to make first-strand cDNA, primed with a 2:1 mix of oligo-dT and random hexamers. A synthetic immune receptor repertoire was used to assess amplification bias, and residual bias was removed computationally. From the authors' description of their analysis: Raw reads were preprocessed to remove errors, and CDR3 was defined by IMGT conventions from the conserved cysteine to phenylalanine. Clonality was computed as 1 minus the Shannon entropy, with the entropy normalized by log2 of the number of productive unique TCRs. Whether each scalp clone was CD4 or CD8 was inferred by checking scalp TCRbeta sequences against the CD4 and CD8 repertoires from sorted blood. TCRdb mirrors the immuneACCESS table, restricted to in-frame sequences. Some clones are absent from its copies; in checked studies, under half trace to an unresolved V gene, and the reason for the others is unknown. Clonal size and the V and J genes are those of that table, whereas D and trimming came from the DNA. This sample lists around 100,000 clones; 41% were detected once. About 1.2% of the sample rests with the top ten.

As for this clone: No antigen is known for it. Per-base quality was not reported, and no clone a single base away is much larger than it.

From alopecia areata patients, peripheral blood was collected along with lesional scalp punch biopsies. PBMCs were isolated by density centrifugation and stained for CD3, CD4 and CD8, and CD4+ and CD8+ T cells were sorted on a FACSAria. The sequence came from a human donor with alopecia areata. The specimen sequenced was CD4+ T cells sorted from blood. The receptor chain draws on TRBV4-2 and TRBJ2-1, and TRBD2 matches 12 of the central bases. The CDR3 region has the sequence CASSQKTSGGYNEQFF. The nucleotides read TGTGCCAGCAGCCAAAAGACTAGCGGGGGTTACAATGAGCAGTTCTTC.